A single sample is the source of the 26 T cell receptor beta chains below, sequenced in a study of T cell responses to AZD1222 COVID-19 vaccine. Clones were sequenced by immunoSEQ multiplex PCR, and TCRdb holds only the in-frame ones, with some missing. The profile covers more than 85,000 clones, with 85% to 90% appearing a single time and around 5.1% taken by the ten largest. Source: peripheral blood, taken on day 0 of AZD1222 vaccination. These receptors all come from an adult in good health.

This clone was recorded a few times. The CDR3 region has the DNA TGTGCCAGCAGCTTGGTTAGCCGTTCCTACGAGCAGTACTTC. Its protein is CASSLVSRSYEQYF. The chain carries TRBV5-6 and TRBJ2-7; no clear D gene. Per germline, CDR1 SGHDT and CDR2 YYEEEE. The ends were cut back, 0 bases at V and 1 base at J, with 8 bases in the middle. The CDR3 runs to 14 residues.

The CDR3 DNA follows: TGTGCCAGCAGTACGGGACTAGCGGGCTCCTACGAGCAGTACTTC. Amino acid sequence: CASSTGLAGSYEQYF. The V and J genes are TRBV2 and TRBJ2-7; 12 positions match TRBD2. V shed 5 bases and J 0 bases; nucleotides not matched to a gene: 2. Looked up from germline, CDR1 is SNHLY and CDR2 is FYNNEI. The CDR3 spans 15 residues.

This clone was observed once. This sequence joins TRBV12-5 and TRBJ1-2; D is possibly TRBD1 (6 bases). This CDR3 has 15 residues. The V and J ends lost 1 base and 7 bases respectively, with 16 bases between them. Germline loops: CDR1 LGHNT, CDR2 FRNRAP. CDR3: CASGLDRVTSLGYTF. DNA of the CDR3: TGTGCTAGTGGTTTGGACAGGGTCACTAGCCTTGGCTACACCTTC.

The chain combines TRBV30 with TRBJ2-7; TRBD2 might be the D (6 bases). The CDR3 extends over 14 amino acids. The V gene lost 0 bases and the J gene lost 4 bases, with 13 bases spanning the gap. CDR1 GTSNPN and CDR2 SVGIG come from the germline V gene (reference sequence). In DNA form, the CDR3 reads TGTGCCTGGAGTGTACGCGGGAAGGGGTACGAGCAGTACTTC. Its translation is CAWSVRGKGYEQYF.

The CDR3 region is CASSLDPGGMSEAFF. DNA of the CDR3: TGCGCCAGCAGCCTCGATCCGGGGGGTATGAGTGAAGCTTTCTTT. The chain is built from TRBV5-1 and TRBJ1-1, with a possible D match to TRBD1 (5 bases). Trimming left V 4 bases short and J 7 bases short, with 20 bases between. This CDR3 has 15 amino acids. CDR1 and CDR2 from the germline V gene are SGHRS and YFSETQ.

V usage is TRBV5-1 and J usage is TRBJ2-3, with 12 nucleotides matching TRBD1. This CDR3 region has 14 residues. The junction had 1 base not matched to a gene; V was cut back by 3 bases and J by 5 bases. The germline V gene has CDR1 SGHRS and CDR2 YFSETQ. CDR3 nucleotide sequence: TGCGCCAGCAGCTGGGACAGGGGGCAAGATACGCAGTATTTT. It is translated as CASSWDRGQDTQYF.

The V call is TRBV15, the J call TRBJ2-6; D remains unclear. The germline V and J ends were trimmed by 5 bases and 0 bases, with 8 bases remaining between them. Germline CDR1 LNHNV, CDR2 YYDKDF (reference sequence). This CDR3 spans 15 amino acids. Here the CDR3 reads CATSLVNSGANVLTF. The CDR3, as DNA: TGTGCCACCAGCCTCGTAAACTCTGGGGCCAACGTCCTGACTTTC.

The genes are TRBV4-2 and TRBJ2-3, with 7 bases lining up with TRBD2. The junction had 4 bases not matched to a gene; V was cut back by 4 bases and J by 0 bases. CDR1 is LGHNA and CDR2 is YNFKEQ in the germline V gene. The CDR3 has 15 residues. CDR3 DNA: TGTGCCAGCAGCCTGGGGGGGGAGAGCACAGATACGCAGTATTTT. Translating gives CASSLGGESTDTQYF.

The V and J genes are TRBV18 and TRBJ1-4; 7 bases line up with TRBD1. This CDR3 spans 13 amino acids. V was clipped by 4 bases and J by 6 bases; unmatched bases: 2. The germline V gene encodes CDR1 KGHSH and CDR2 LQKENI. CDR3 loop: CASSQGADEKLFF. The CDR3 nucleotides are TGTGCCAGCTCACAGGGGGCGGATGAAAAACTGTTTTTT.

The genes are TRBV18 and TRBJ1-3, with D perhaps matching TRBD1 (5 bases). CDR3 length: 15 residues. Germline CDR1 KGHSH, CDR2 LQKENI. V lost 0 bases and J 8 bases, leaving 14 bases between the germline ends. The CDR3 is CASSPPGGRDHTIYF. DNA of the CDR3: TGTGCCAGCTCACCACCGGGAGGCAGGGACCACACCATATATTTT.

The chain couples TRBV4-3 to TRBJ2-2, with D perhaps TRBD1 (6 bases). CDR1 and CDR2 (germline): LGHNA, YSLEER. The CDR3 is 15 amino acids. Deletions cut 2 bases from V and 6 bases from J, with 13 bases between. The CDR3 reads CASSQQYRAPGELFF. The CDR3 DNA is TGCGCCAGCAGCCAACAGTACAGGGCTCCCGGGGAGCTGTTTTTT.

The chain recombines TRBV6-5 with TRBJ1-1; D call uncertain. The germline V gene encodes CDR1 MNHEY and CDR2 SVGAGI. This CDR3 has 14 amino acids. V was trimmed by 1 base and J by 1 base, leaving 7 bases between them. The CDR3 protein is CASSYWAGNTEAFF. The DNA for the CDR3 is TGTGCCAGCAGTTACTGGGCAGGGAACACTGAAGCTTTCTTT.

V and J are TRBV5-1 and TRBJ2-3; D assignment may be TRBD1 or TRBD2 (5 bases each). Trimming left V 2 bases short and J 4 bases short, with 14 bases between. The germline gives CDR1 SGHRS, CDR2 YFSETQ. The CDR3 runs to 15 residues. The CDR3 region has the DNA TGCGCCAGCAGCTTATCCGGGACCTCGGCAGATACGCAGTATTTT. This translates into CASSLSGTSADTQYF.

The chain is built from TRBV4-2 and TRBJ2-2; 11 bases match TRBD2. Germline V CDR1 and CDR2: LGHNA, YNFKEQ. J lost 5 bases, V lost 0 bases, and 8 bases had no gene match. The length of the CDR3 is 18 residues. The CDR3 loop reads CASSQETSGKSRTGELFF. The CDR3 bases are TGTGCCAGCAGCCAAGAGACTAGCGGGAAGTCGCGGACCGGGGAGCTGTTTTTT.

The rearrangement links TRBV5-5 to TRBJ2-1; D is possibly TRBD1 (6 bases). V lost 5 bases and J 0 bases, leaving 12 bases between the germline ends. The CDR3 is 15 residues long. Germline V CDR1 and CDR2: SGHKS, YYEKEE (reference sequence). The CDR3 DNA sequence: TGTGCCAGCAGTTGGGGGCAGCCCTCCTACAATGAGCAGTTCTTC. Amino acid sequence: CASSWGQPSYNEQFF. Drawing the rest from reference TRBV5-5 and TRBJ2-1, the complete variable domain is DAGVTQSPTHLIKTRGQQVTLRCSPISGHKSVSWYQQVLGQGPQFIFQYYEKEERGRGNFPDRFSARQFPNYSSELNVNALLLGDSALYLCASSWGQPSYNEQFFGPGTRLTVL.

The chain's CDR3 is CASSRDRGTDGYTF. In DNA, the CDR3 is TGCGCCAGCAGCCGGGACAGGGGAACGGATGGCTACACCTTC. The chain is built from TRBV4-3 and TRBJ1-2, with 10 bases identical to TRBD1. V lost 4 bases to trimming and J lost 6 bases; unmatched junction nucleotides: 5. There are 14 residues in the CDR3. The germline V gene encodes CDR1 LGHNA and CDR2 YSLEER.

Worth noting for this clone: Mismatch with germline at one junction end may stem from a read error. In nucleotides, the CDR3 is TGTGCTAGCAGCCCCCTTCGGGTAGGGGATCTGAGCACTGAAGCTTTCTTT. Residues: CASSPLRVGDLSTEAFF. The chain joins TRBV7-7 to TRBJ1-1; tentatively, D is TRBD1 (5 bases). This CDR3 spans 17 amino acids. CDR1 and CDR2 (germline): SSHAT, FNYEAQ (reference sequence).

Here the CDR3 DNA reads TGTGCCACCAGGGAGGGGACAGGGGGCCGAGAGACCCAGTACTTC. It yields the protein CATREGTGGRETQYF. The chain uses TRBV15 and TRBJ2-5; TRBD1 matches 12 bases. CDR3 length: 15 amino acids. Per germline, CDR1 LNHNV and CDR2 YYDKDF (reference sequence). Trimming removed 6 bases from V and 4 bases from J; junction bases left unmatched: 6.

This chain links TRBV11-2 with TRBJ1-5; D not certain. The germline V gene encodes CDR1 SGHAT and CDR2 FQNNGV. The ends were cut back, 0 bases at V and 2 bases at J, with 14 bases in the middle. This CDR3 region has 17 residues. The CDR3 loop reads CASSLDIRPIGNQPQHF. CDR3 nucleotide sequence: TGTGCCAGCAGCTTAGATATCAGGCCTATAGGCAATCAGCCCCAGCATTTT.

This clone has a single count. Other DNA sequences from this sample encode an identical CDR3 as well. The chain has TRBV9 and TRBJ2-7; D perhaps matches TRBD1 (5 bases). This CDR3 is 14 amino acids long. CDR1 is SGDLS, CDR2 YYNGEE, per germline. Trimming took 0 bases from V and 3 from J, leaving 10 bases between them. The CDR3 DNA is TGTGCCAGCAGCGTAGGTGACAGAGGCTACGAGCAGTACTTC. Amino acid sequence: CASSVGDRGYEQYF.

The chain is built from TRBV6-2 or TRBV6-3 and TRBJ1-2; tentatively, D is TRBD1 (6 bases). CDR1 and CDR2 from the germline V gene are MNHEY and SVGEGT. The CDR3 sequence is 16 residues long. Trimming took 2 bases from V and 8 from J, leaving 21 bases between them. CDR3 loop: CASSYLARGGARGYTF. Written as DNA, the CDR3 is TGTGCCAGCAGTTACCTTGCCCGTGGGGGGGCACGCGGCTACACCTTC.

This chain uses TRBV7-2 with TRBJ1-2, with D unresolved. CDR3 length: 17 amino acids. With 4 bases removed from V and 4 bases from J, the gap between germline ends came to 22 bases. Germline V lookup: CDR1 SGHTA, CDR2 FQGNSA. CDR3 residues: CASSSQPSQTISYGYTF. The DNA of the CDR3 is TGTGCCAGCAGCTCCCAGCCCTCCCAGACCATTTCCTATGGCTACACCTTC.

The chain carries TRBV2 and TRBJ1-5; TRBD1 matches 11 bases. From germline, CDR1 is SNHLY and CDR2 FYNNEI. This CDR3 has 16 amino acids. Losses at the gene ends were 6 bases for V and 2 bases for J; bases not matched to a gene: 6. CDR3 amino acids: CASRAGDRGGNQPQHF. For the CDR3, the DNA is TGTGCCAGCAGAGCGGGGGACAGGGGGGGCAATCAGCCCCAGCATTTT.

V gene TRBV30 combines with J gene TRBJ1-2, with D hard to call. V was shortened by 0 bases and J by 4 bases, with 9 bases between the two germline ends. CDR1 GTSNPN and CDR2 SVGIG come from the germline V gene (reference sequence). The CDR3 is 13 residues long. This CDR3 is CAWSVGQSYGYTF. CDR3 in DNA: TGTGCCTGGAGTGTAGGGCAGTCCTATGGCTACACCTTC.

This clone is a singleton in its sample. The rearrangement uses TRBV28 and TRBJ1-2, with no clear D. Germline values: CDR1 MDHEN, CDR2 SYDVKM. Trimming pared 6 bases from V and 4 bases from J, leaving 15 bases between. The CDR3 totals 14 residues. The CDR3 nucleotides are TGTGCCAGCAGGGTGGAGGGCGCCTCCTATGGCTACACCTTC. It specifies CASRVEGASYGYTF.

The chain links TRBV19 to TRBJ2-7; TRBD2 might be the D (7 bases). Deletions cut 5 bases from V and 3 bases from J, with 14 bases between. The CDR3 has 14 amino acids. Germline V CDR1 and CDR2: LNHDA, SQIVND (reference sequence). In nucleotides, the CDR3 is TGTGCCAGTAGTCAAACAGGGAGGGGCTACGAGCAGTACTTC. This sequence encodes CASSQTGRGYEQYF.